Listed here is a single TCR beta chain. These data belong to a study of blood T cell repertoires in COVID-19. Overall study: Samples representing acute and convalescent COVID-19 were sourced from the United States, Italy and Spain. The analysed material was cDNA or gDNA that came from T cells, B-cell-depleted T cells, or PBMCs.

CDR3 size: 17 residues. V gave up 0 bases and J gave up 9 bases; unmatched junction bases: 15. Germline V gene lookup returns CDR1 MGHRA and CDR2 YSYEKL. TCRdb keeps only in-frame clones here, not all; method: immunoSEQ multiplex PCR. The table includes about 100,000 clones, around 86% detected once. Two negative PCRs, clearance, or symptom resolution were required of recovered Cohort 3 donors. The source material was PBMCs or T cells enriched from blood (not recorded which). This chain connects TRBV4-1 to TRBJ2-5, with 8 bases that match TRBD2. The receptor was isolated from a woman between 45 and 65 years old who had recovered from COVID-19. DNA of the CDR3: TGCGCCAGCAGCCAAGAGACGAGCGGGAGCACCGCAGGGGCCCAGTACTTC. This sequence encodes CASSQETSGSTAGAQYF.